The clone carrying this T cell receptor (beta chain) was found many times. Its antigen remains unidentified. This entry is derived from a study of T cells in Graves' hyperthyroidism and ophthalmopathy. Study overall: Peripheral blood was acquired at first diagnosis, ahead of any therapy whatsoever.

The V gene's germline CDR1 is SGHTA and CDR2 FQGNSA. Deletions cut 3 bases from V and 1 base from J, with 6 bases between. The CDR3 has 13 residues. Study-wide findings and caveats: Progression to ophthalmopathy was predicted a median of approximately 6.4 months early.

RNA transcripts gave rise to amplified TCR beta CDR3 regions. HTBI primers were the set used in a first-round RT-PCR of the TCR CDR3. TCRdb used MiXCR to reprocess the multiplex PCR reads, holding one entry per CDR3 protein. The sample lists 600,000 to 750,000 distinct CDR3 sequences, roughly 17% occurring once. The authors deemed Graves' hyperthyroidism stable absent ophthalmopathy progression within 18 months. Patients aged 18 to 65 with hyperthyroidism were newly diagnosed, with duration under 2 months. V usage is TRBV7-2 and J usage is TRBJ2-5; D gene ambiguous. The receptor was derived from a man aged 45 to 65 with Graves' hyperthyroidism. The specimen was blood. The CDR3 is CASSLLGQETQYF. In nucleotides, the CDR3 is TGTGCCAGCAGCTTGCTCGGCCAAGAGACCCAGTACTTC.